The next 6 T cell receptor beta chains were all read from a single sample in a study of response to subunit inactivated influenza vaccine (dated by TCRdb to the late 2010s). Libraries were made using RT-PCR. Sequencing instrument: Illumina HiSeq 2500. TCRdb cleaned the public reads at Q25 with fastp, built clones with MiXCR and kept in-frame beta chains. Every distinct CDR3 protein forms one entry, paired with its most common genes and DNA. Here the sample has under 800,000 distinct CDR3 sequences; approximately 13% occur a single time. Roughly 6.4% of the sample is in the top ten clones. The specimen comprised PBMCs from blood, sampled 14 days before vaccination. The receptors here all came from a man between 50 and 59 years old who received an inactivated influenza vaccine. Donor details come from another sample of the same person, matched by shared clones.

The CDR3 region has the DNA TGTGCCACCAGTGATACCGGGACAGCGGACGAAGCTTTCTTT. Translating gives CATSDTGTADEAFF. This chain connects TRBV24-1 to TRBJ1-1; 7 bases fit TRBD1. The CDR3 covers 14 residues. Germline CDR1 is KGHDR and CDR2 is SFDVKD. Unmatched junction bases numbered 8, after V lost 3 bases and J lost 8 bases.

The sample holds many counts of this clonotype. Relative to the germline gene, one junction end is altered; a read error may explain this. The chain links TRBV7-7 to TRBJ2-1; the D gene is possibly TRBD2 (7 bases). The CDR3 runs 16 residues. Germline V CDR1 and CDR2: SSHAT, FNYEAQ (reference sequence). The CDR3 loop reads CASSLGSGGAYNEQFF. In DNA form, the CDR3 reads TGTGCTAGCAGCTTAGGGTCGGGGGGCGCCTACAATGAGCAGTTCTTC.

This chain uses TRBV18 with TRBJ2-5; D is undetermined. V was cut by 2 bases and J by 3 bases, with 7 bases left in between. The CDR3 contains 13 residues. From germline, CDR1 is KGHSH and CDR2 LQKENI. The CDR3 bases are TGTGCCAGCTCACCAGACTTGAAAGAGACCCAGTACTTC. Translated, it gives CASSPDLKETQYF.

As for this clonotype: The DNA is omitted, as the CDR3 cannot be located on it reliably, and the CDR3 follows TCRdb's listing. The chain uses TRBV7-5 and TRBJ1-1; no check of the table's D call, TRBD1, against the DNA was made. TRBV7-5 is labeled a pseudogene. The length of the CDR3 is 15 amino acids, counting both ends. The CDR3 reads CISVSEAAGIDEAFF.

The chain uses TRBV5-1 and TRBJ1-6; D might be TRBD1 (5 bases). CDR3 length: 15 residues. Per the germline V gene, CDR1 is SGHRS and CDR2 is YFSETQ. V was shortened by 4 bases and J by 10 bases, with 18 bases between the two germline ends. CDR3 in DNA: TGCGCCAGCAGCCTACAGGTCCAGGCGGGCTCACCCCTCCACTTT. This translates into CASSLQVQAGSPLHF.

The rearrangement links TRBV11-2 to TRBJ2-1; D uncertain. Trimming removed 1 base at V and 2 bases at J, with 9 bases between. The CDR3 is 15 residues long. Germline assignment: CDR1 SGHAT and CDR2 FQNNGV. The CDR3 nucleotides read TGTGCCAGCAGCTTAGTAGTCCCCCCCTACAATGAGCAGTTCTTC. It yields the protein CASSLVVPPYNEQFF.